Below are 30 T cell receptor beta chains sequenced from a single sample in a study of blood T cell repertoires in COVID-19. The assay was immunoSEQ multiplex PCR, and TCRdb's table has in-frame clones only and misses some. This table has more than 85,000 clones, approximately 90% appearing once. Sample: peripheral blood. The source of these receptors is a woman aged 45-59 years with COVID-19, enrolled during active disease.

The chain couples TRBV2 to TRBJ2-7, with D possibly being TRBD2 (5 bases). The CDR3 is 13 residues long. The V end lost 8 bases, the J end lost 1 base, and 12 bases lay between the germline ends. CDR1 and CDR2 from the germline V gene are SNHLY and FYNNEI. The CDR3 spells CASRNRGSYEQYF. In DNA form, the CDR3 reads TGTGCCAGCCGGAACCGGGGTTCCTACGAGCAGTACTTC.

J is TRBJ1-6 and V is TRBV19, with D perhaps TRBD1 (6 bases). Germline values: CDR1 LNHDA, CDR2 SQIVND (reference sequence). The CDR3 extends over 14 amino acids. With 1 base removed from V and 10 bases from J, the gap between germline ends came to 11 bases. CDR3 region: CASSIARQESPLHF. The CDR3 bases are TGTGCCAGTAGTATAGCCAGACAGGAATCACCCCTCCACTTT.

The CDR3 is CASSKGGTGGEEEDTEAFF. CDR3 DNA sequence: TGTGCCAGCAGCAAAGGGGGGACAGGGGGAGAGGAGGAGGACACTGAAGCTTTCTTT. The chain links TRBV21-1 to TRBJ1-1; the D call in the table, TRBD1, was not verified against the DNA. TRBV21-1 is a listed pseudogene. The CDR3 loop spans 19 amino acids.

The chain is built from TRBV7-9 and TRBJ2-3; D is unresolved. Trimming shortened V by 0 bases and J by 4 bases, and 14 bases separated the two germline ends. CDR1 SEHNR and CDR2 FQNEAQ come from the germline V gene (reference sequence). CDR3 length equals 16 residues. This CDR3 is CASSLAELQPADTQYF. In DNA, the CDR3 is TGTGCCAGCAGCTTAGCCGAACTTCAACCCGCAGATACGCAGTATTTT.

This chain joins TRBV18 and TRBJ1-5, with D tentatively TRBD1 (5 bases). The CDR3 loop spans 15 amino acids. Trimming removed 5 bases at V and 0 bases at J, with 11 bases between. The germline gives CDR1 KGHSH, CDR2 LQKENI. CDR3 loop: CASSSGGDSNQPQHF. In DNA form, the CDR3 reads TGTGCCAGCTCATCGGGAGGGGATAGCAATCAGCCCCAGCATTTT.

The chain is built from TRBV2 and TRBJ1-2, with D unclear. Germline V CDR1 and CDR2: SNHLY, FYNNEI. This CDR3 spans 14 amino acids. V gave up 2 bases and J gave up 3 bases, with 10 bases separating them. The CDR3 DNA reads as TGTGCCAGCAGTGAAATCGGGGATGACTATGGCTACACCTTC. Translation gives CASSEIGDDYGYTF.

This chain joins TRBV29-1 and TRBJ2-5; 7 nucleotides match TRBD2. V was clipped by 4 bases and J by 5 bases; unmatched bases: 10. Germline values: CDR1 SQVTM, CDR2 ANQGSEA. This CDR3 spans 14 amino acids. Here the CDR3 reads CSVVLEGGQETQYF. CDR3 DNA: TGCAGCGTTGTCCTAGAGGGAGGGCAGGAGACCCAGTACTTC. The entire variable domain, with the rest obtained from reference TRBV29-1 and TRBJ2-5, is as follows: SAVISQKPSRDICQRGTSLTIQCQVDSQVTMMFWYRQQPGQSLTLIATANQGSEATYESGFVIDKFPISRPNLTFSTLTVSNMSPEDSSIYLCSVVLEGGQETQYFGPGTRLLVL.

The genes are TRBV20-1 and TRBJ2-3; 7 nucleotides match TRBD2. The CDR3 loop spans 11 amino acids. J lost 5 bases, V lost 7 bases, and 3 bases had no gene match. The germline V gene has CDR1 DFQATT and CDR2 SNEGSKA (reference sequence). The CDR3 nucleotides are TGCAGTGTCCAGCGGGGAGATACGCAGTATTTT. Translating gives CSVQRGDTQYF.

The chain has TRBV3-1 (or the pseudogene TRBV3-2) and TRBJ1-2; weak D call: TRBD1 (5 bases). In germline, CDR1 is LGHDT, CDR2 YNNKEL (reference sequence). This CDR3 has 14 residues. Trimming took off 3 bases at V and 4 bases at J, with 12 bases between the two ends. DNA for the CDR3: TGTGCCAGCAGCCAGGAGGGGTGGGGCTATGGCTACACCTTC. This sequence encodes CASSQEGWGYGYTF.

This clone turned up a few times. The chain is built from TRBV6-5 and TRBJ2-1; D unclear. The CDR3 extends over 13 amino acids. Germline V CDR1 and CDR2: MNHEY, SVGAGI. Trimming removed 2 bases from V and 12 bases from J, with 14 bases in between. The CDR3 DNA follows: TGTGCCAGCAGTTACCTGGCAGGTCATGGGCAGTTCTTC. The encoded protein is CASSYLAGHGQFF.

V usage is TRBV7-9 and J usage is TRBJ2-7, with 10 nucleotides matching TRBD2. The germline gives CDR1 SEHNR, CDR2 FQNEAQ (reference sequence). With V trimmed by 7 bases and J by 6 bases, 3 bases remained unmatched. The CDR3 loop spans 12 amino acids. CDR3: CASTVAGGEQYF. CDR3 in DNA: TGTGCCAGCACCGTAGCGGGGGGCGAGCAGTACTTC.

CDR3 nucleotides: TGTGCCAGCAGTGAATTAAGGGAGCTGTTTTTT. Protein product: CASSELRELFF. The rearrangement links TRBV2 to TRBJ2-2; D not resolved. Trimming took 2 bases from V and 9 from J, leaving 4 bases between them. The CDR3 loop spans 11 amino acids. Germline CDR1 reads SNHLY; CDR2 reads FYNNEI.

The gene calls are TRBV4-2 and TRBJ1-6; D remains unclear. In germline, CDR1 is LGHNA, CDR2 YNFKEQ. V lost 1 base, J lost 9 bases, and 4 bases lay in between. This CDR3 comprises 12 residues. The CDR3 is CASSQGGSPLHF. CDR3 in DNA: TGTGCCAGCAGCCAAGGCGGTTCACCCCTCCACTTT.

The chain employs TRBV4-2 and TRBJ2-5; D not resolved. The CDR3 is 14 residues long. Trimming stripped 0 bases from V and 0 bases from J, with 5 bases between. Germline V gene data show CDR1 as LGHNA and CDR2 as YNFKEQ. CDR3 nucleotide sequence: TGTGCCAGCAGCCAAGATAACAACCAAGAGACCCAGTACTTC. Protein sequence: CASSQDNNQETQYF.

The chain combines TRBV30 with TRBJ2-7, with D possibly matching TRBD1 (6 bases). Germline V gene data show CDR1 as GTSNPN and CDR2 as SVGIG (reference sequence). Deletions cut 7 bases from V and 5 bases from J, with 21 bases between. This CDR3 has 14 residues. CDR3 in amino acids: CASQGQGKFNEQYF. DNA for the CDR3: TGTGCCTCTCAGGGTCAGGGGAAGTTCAACGAGCAGTACTTC.

The rearrangement joins TRBV5-5 to TRBJ1-1; D remains ambiguous. Per the germline V gene, CDR1 is SGHKS and CDR2 is YYEKEE (reference sequence). This CDR3 contains 14 residues. V was trimmed by 6 bases and J by 0 bases, leaving 12 bases between them. The CDR3 protein is CASTAGSMNTEAFF. CDR3 DNA sequence: TGTGCCAGCACTGCGGGCAGCATGAACACTGAAGCTTTCTTT.

The chain recombines TRBV27 with TRBJ1-2; the D is unclear. This CDR3 region has 15 residues. V lost 0 bases and J 7 bases, leaving 15 bases between the germline ends. The germline V gene encodes CDR1 MNHEY and CDR2 SMNVEV (reference sequence). The CDR3 is CASSLSKNSRSGYTF. The CDR3 bases are TGTGCCAGCAGTTTATCGAAAAACAGTCGTTCTGGCTACACCTTC.

V gene TRBV7-2 combines with J gene TRBJ1-1, with a tentative D call TRBD1 (5 bases). V lost 5 bases and J lost 5, with 12 bases in between. This CDR3 comprises 13 residues. Per the germline V gene, CDR1 is SGHTA and CDR2 is FQGNSA. In DNA form, the CDR3 reads TGTGCCAGCAGCCCCCAGGGAGGGACTGAAGCTTTCTTT. The encoded protein is CASSPQGGTEAFF.

V is TRBV24-1 and J is TRBJ2-7; possible D gene TRBD2, 7 bases. Germline CDR1 KGHDR, CDR2 SFDVKD. The ends were cut back, 4 bases at V and 2 bases at J, with 11 bases in the middle. This CDR3 contains 14 residues. The CDR3 here is CATSEGGPTYEQYF. The CDR3 DNA is TGTGCCACCAGTGAGGGGGGGCCCACCTACGAGCAGTACTTC.

The V gene is TRBV24-1, the J gene TRBJ2-3, with D maybe TRBD1 (5 bases). Per germline, CDR1 KGHDR and CDR2 SFDVKD. This CDR3 has 13 residues. Trimming pared 4 bases from V and 5 bases from J, leaving 9 bases between. The DNA for the CDR3 is TGTGCCACCAGTGACCCCGACAGAGATACGCAGTATTTT. Encoded protein: CATSDPDRDTQYF.

The chain combines TRBV6-5 with TRBJ2-7, with TRBD2 matching 7 bases. With V trimmed by 2 bases and J by 3 bases, 4 bases remained unmatched. The CDR3 has 14 residues. Germline assignment: CDR1 MNHEY and CDR2 SVGAGI. CDR3 amino acids: CASSYTGGGYEQYF. DNA for the CDR3: TGTGCCAGCAGTTACACTGGGGGGGGCTACGAGCAGTACTTC.

V is TRBV11-2 and J is TRBJ2-5, with 7 bases aligning to TRBD2. The CDR3 contains 14 residues. The trim removed 2 bases at V and 1 base at J, leaving 1 base unmatched. Germline lookup yields CDR1 SGHAT and CDR2 FQNNGV. The CDR3 coding sequence is TGTGCCAGCAGCTTACCGGGGGGCCAAGAGACCCAGTACTTC. Translation: CASSLPGGQETQYF.

Details on this clone: At one boundary the junction diverges from the germline segment, which might be a read error. This chain joins TRBV9 and TRBJ2-5; the D gene is possibly TRBD2 (7 bases). CDR3 length equals 16 residues. Per the germline V gene, CDR1 is SGDLS and CDR2 is YYNGEE. CDR3 bases: TGTGCCAGCAGCCGAGCCAGCGAGGGTTTCGGGGGGCCCCTGAACTTC. Amino acids: CASSRASEGFGGPLNF.

The V call is TRBV5-5, the J call TRBJ2-3; tentative D call: TRBD2 (7 bases). The CDR3 runs to 15 residues. V was trimmed by 1 base and J by 5 bases, leaving 14 bases between them. CDR1 is SGHKS, CDR2 YYEKEE, per germline (reference sequence). CDR3 residues: CASSLWRGPGDTQYF. The CDR3 nucleotides are TGTGCCAGCAGCTTGTGGCGGGGGCCCGGAGATACGCAGTATTTT. The whole variable domain, filled in from reference TRBV5-5 and TRBJ2-3, reads DAGVTQSPTHLIKTRGQQVTLRCSPISGHKSVSWYQQVLGQGPQFIFQYYEKEERGRGNFPDRFSARQFPNYSSELNVNALLLGDSALYLCASSLWRGPGDTQYFGPGTRLTVL.

This chain uses TRBV18 with TRBJ2-2, with a possible D match to TRBD2 (6 bases). CDR1 and CDR2 from the germline V gene are KGHSH and LQKENI. V lost 4 bases and J lost 0, with 12 bases in between. The CDR3 loop spans 16 amino acids. CDR3 loop: CASSRREAANTGELFF. In nucleotides, the CDR3 is TGTGCCAGCTCACGGAGGGAGGCCGCGAACACCGGGGAGCTGTTTTTT. The full variable domain, completed using reference TRBV18 and TRBJ2-2, is NAGVMQNPRHLVRRRGQEARLRCSPMKGHSHVYWYRQLPEEGLKFMVYLQKENIIDESGMPKERFSAEFPKEGPSILRIQQVVRGDSAAYFCASSRREAANTGELFFGEGSRLTVL.

The chain employs TRBV7-8 and TRBJ2-1, with 9 bases aligning to TRBD1. The CDR3 runs 16 residues. Germline values: CDR1 SGHVS, CDR2 FQNEAQ. Trimming at V came to 5 bases and at J to 0 bases, leaving 5 bases not matched to a gene. The CDR3 DNA follows: TGTGCCAGCAGCCGGACAGGGGCCAGCTCCTACAATGAGCAGTTCTTC. Translating gives CASSRTGASSYNEQFF. Together with reference TRBV7-8 and TRBJ2-1, the CDR3 gives the full variable domain: GAGVSQSPRYKVAKRGQDVALRCDPISGHVSLFWYQQALGQGPEFLTYFQNEAQLDKSGLPSDRFFAERPEGSVSTLKIQRTQQEDSAVYLCASSRTGASSYNEQFFGPGTRLTVL.

In its sample, this clone was seen a few times. The chain joins TRBV12-3 or TRBV12-4 to TRBJ2-4; D perhaps matches TRBD1 (6 bases). V shed 6 bases and J shed 9 bases, with 12 bases lying between them. This CDR3 has 12 residues. Here the CDR3 reads CASRRQVGIQYF. Here the CDR3 DNA reads TGTGCCAGCAGGCGACAGGTTGGCATTCAGTACTTC.

The count of this clone is one. The chain links TRBV7-3 to TRBJ2-3, with TRBD2 as a possible D gene (7 bases). This CDR3 has 19 amino acids. With 0 bases removed from V and 0 bases from J, the gap between germline ends came to 19 bases. Germline V gene sequence: CDR1 SGHTA, CDR2 FQGTGA. The DNA for the CDR3 is TGTGCCAGCAGCTTAACTGGCCCCCAAGGGGGGGGGAGCACAGATACGCAGTATTTT. Translating gives CASSLTGPQGGGSTDTQYF.

The V and J genes are TRBV16 and TRBJ2-5; a possible D gene is TRBD2 (5 bases). Trimming stripped 0 bases from V and 2 bases from J, with 13 bases between. The CDR3 loop spans 16 amino acids. Germline values: CDR1 KGHSY, CDR2 FQNENV. The CDR3 sequence: CASSQSLAAEQETQYF. The CDR3 DNA reads TGTGCCAGCAGCCAATCTCTAGCAGCGGAACAAGAGACCCAGTACTTC.

This chain uses TRBV27 with TRBJ2-3; 7 nucleotides match TRBD2. CDR1 and CDR2 (germline): MNHEY, SMNVEV (reference sequence). CDR3 length: 12 amino acids. Trimming took 10 bases from V and 6 from J; bases not matched to a gene: 7. The CDR3 sequence: CATRRGWDTQYF. The CDR3 DNA is TGTGCCACTCGGCGGGGGTGGGATACGCAGTATTTT.